This T cell receptor beta chain was sequenced for a study of cytomegalovirus exposure and HLA in healthy donors. With regard to this clone: What it binds is unknown.

13 Jbeta primers and 60 Vbeta primers were used for the PCR. Repertoires were generated with immunoSEQ multiplex PCR, while TCRdb's copy carries only in-frame clones and drops some. There are roughly 190,000 clones in the sample; roughly 77% occur only once, and roughly 1.6% lies in the top ten. From germline, CDR1 is SQVTM and CDR2 ANQGSEA. The CDR3 consists of 14 residues. V lost 3 bases and J lost 0, with 10 bases in between. Broader study findings: Three chains linked to CMV were shown in vitro to be specific for CMV antigens. A later analysis reportedly found that, within productive TCRs, an Asian-associated ancestry cluster had fewer N-insertions than the mean observed across the 666 donors. Reports showed the classifier diagnosing cytomegalovirus status with high specificity and sensitivity.

The receptor's source is a woman in her 50s in good health and CMV-seronegative. Sequencing was done on a sample of PBMCs. This rearrangement joins TRBV29-1 to TRBJ2-3; the D gene is possibly TRBD2 (5 bases). Written as DNA, the CDR3 is TGCAGCGTTGATCGGTCGGGAAGCACAGATACGCAGTATTTT. Its translation: CSVDRSGSTDTQYF.